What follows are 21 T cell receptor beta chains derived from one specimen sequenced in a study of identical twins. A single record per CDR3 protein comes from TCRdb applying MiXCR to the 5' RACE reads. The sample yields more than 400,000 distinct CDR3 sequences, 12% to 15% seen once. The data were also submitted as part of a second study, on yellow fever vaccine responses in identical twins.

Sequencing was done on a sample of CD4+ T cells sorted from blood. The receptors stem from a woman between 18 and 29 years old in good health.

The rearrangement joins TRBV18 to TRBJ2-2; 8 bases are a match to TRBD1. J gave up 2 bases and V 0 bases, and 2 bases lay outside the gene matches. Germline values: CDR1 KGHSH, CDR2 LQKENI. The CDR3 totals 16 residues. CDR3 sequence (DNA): TGTGCCAGCTCACCACCTTCAGGGGGCAACACCGGGGAGCTGTTTTTT. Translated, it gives CASSPPSGGNTGELFF.

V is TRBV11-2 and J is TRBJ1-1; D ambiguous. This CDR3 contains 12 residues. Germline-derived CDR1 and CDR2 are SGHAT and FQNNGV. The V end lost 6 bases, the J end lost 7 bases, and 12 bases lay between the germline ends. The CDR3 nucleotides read TGTGCCAGCAGTCCGGGCAGAGGTGAAGCTTTCTTT. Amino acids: CASSPGRGEAFF.

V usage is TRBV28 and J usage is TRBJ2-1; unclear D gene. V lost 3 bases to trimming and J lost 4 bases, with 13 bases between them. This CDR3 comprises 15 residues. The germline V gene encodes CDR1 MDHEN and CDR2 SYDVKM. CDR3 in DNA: TGTGCCAGCAGTTTGGAACAGACCATTTACAATGAGCAGTTCTTC. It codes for CASSLEQTIYNEQFF.

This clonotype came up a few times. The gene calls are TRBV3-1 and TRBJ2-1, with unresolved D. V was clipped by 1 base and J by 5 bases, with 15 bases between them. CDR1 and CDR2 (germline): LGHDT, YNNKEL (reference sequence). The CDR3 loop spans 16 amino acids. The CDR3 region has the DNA TGTGCCAGCAGCCAAGGTGGTTGGCAGAAACACAATGAGCAGTTCTTC. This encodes CASSQGGWQKHNEQFF.

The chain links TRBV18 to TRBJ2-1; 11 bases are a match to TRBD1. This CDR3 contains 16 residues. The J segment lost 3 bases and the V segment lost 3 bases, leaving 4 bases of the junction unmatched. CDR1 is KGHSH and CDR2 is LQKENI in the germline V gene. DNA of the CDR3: TGTGCCAGCTCACCCCCGGGACAGGGGGTCTACAATGAGCAGTTCTTC. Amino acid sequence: CASSPPGQGVYNEQFF.

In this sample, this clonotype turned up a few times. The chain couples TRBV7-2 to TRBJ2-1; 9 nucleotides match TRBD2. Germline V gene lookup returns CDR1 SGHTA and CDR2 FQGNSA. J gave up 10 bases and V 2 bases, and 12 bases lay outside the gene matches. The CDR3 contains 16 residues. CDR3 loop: CASSLRRAGGFIEQFF. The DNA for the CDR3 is TGTGCCAGCAGCTTAAGGCGTGCGGGAGGGTTCATCGAGCAGTTCTTC. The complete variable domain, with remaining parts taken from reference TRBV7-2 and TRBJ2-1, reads GAGVSQSPSNKVTEKGKDVELRCDPISGHTALYWYRQSLGQGLEFLIYFQGNSAPDKSGLPSDRFSAERTGGSVSTLTIQRTQQEDSAVYLCASSLRRAGGFIEQFFGPGTRLTVL.

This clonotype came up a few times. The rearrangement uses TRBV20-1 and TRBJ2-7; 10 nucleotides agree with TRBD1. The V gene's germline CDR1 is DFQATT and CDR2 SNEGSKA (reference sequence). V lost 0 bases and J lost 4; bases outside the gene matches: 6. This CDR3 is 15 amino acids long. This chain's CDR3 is CSARDPRTGGYEQYF. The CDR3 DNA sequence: TGCAGTGCTAGAGATCCCCGGACAGGGGGATACGAGCAGTACTTC.

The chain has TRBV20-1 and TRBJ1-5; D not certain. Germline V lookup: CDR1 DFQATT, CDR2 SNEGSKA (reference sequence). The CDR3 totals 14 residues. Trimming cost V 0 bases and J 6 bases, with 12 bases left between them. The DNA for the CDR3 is TGCAGTGCTAGAGATCCACGTGTGGTTCAGCCCCAGCATTTT. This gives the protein CSARDPRVVQPQHF.

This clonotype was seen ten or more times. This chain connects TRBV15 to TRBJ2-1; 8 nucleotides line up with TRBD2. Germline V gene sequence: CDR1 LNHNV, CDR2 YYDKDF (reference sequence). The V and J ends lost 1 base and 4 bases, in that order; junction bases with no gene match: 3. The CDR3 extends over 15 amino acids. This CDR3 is CATSRVGGGYNEQFF. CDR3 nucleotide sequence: TGTGCCACCAGCAGAGTTGGCGGGGGGTACAATGAGCAGTTCTTC. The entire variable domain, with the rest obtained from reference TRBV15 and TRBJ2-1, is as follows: DAMVIQNPRYQVTQFGKPVTLSCSQTLNHNVMYWYQQKSSQAPKLLFHYYDKDFNNEADTPDNFQSRRPNTSFCFLDIRSPGLGDTAMYLCATSRVGGGYNEQFFGPGTRLTVL.

The CDR3 region is CASSDAWAVSTDTQYF. CDR3 DNA: TGTGCCAGCAGTGACGCTTGGGCGGTCTCCACAGATACGCAGTATTTT. The J gene is TRBJ2-3, the V gene TRBV12-3 or TRBV12-4; D is undetermined. Trimming took 5 bases from V and 2 from J, leaving 17 bases between them. This CDR3 comprises 16 residues.

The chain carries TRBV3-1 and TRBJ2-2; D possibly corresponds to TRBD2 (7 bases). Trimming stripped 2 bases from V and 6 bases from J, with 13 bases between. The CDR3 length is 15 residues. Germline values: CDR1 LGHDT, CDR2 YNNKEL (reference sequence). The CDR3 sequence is CASSQIGGPPGELFF. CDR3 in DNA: TGTGCCAGCAGCCAAATCGGGGGGCCACCCGGGGAGCTGTTTTTT. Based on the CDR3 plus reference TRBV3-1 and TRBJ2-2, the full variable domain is DTAVSQTPKYLVTQMGNDKSIKCEQNLGHDTMYWYKQDSKKFLKIMFSYNNKELIINETVPNRFSPKSPDKAHLNLHINSLELGDSAVYFCASSQIGGPPGELFFGEGSRLTVL.

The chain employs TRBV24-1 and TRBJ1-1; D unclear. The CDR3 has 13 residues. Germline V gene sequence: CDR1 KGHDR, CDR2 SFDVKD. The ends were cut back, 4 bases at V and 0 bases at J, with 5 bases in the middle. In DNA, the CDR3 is TGTGCCACCAGTGAGCGTATGAACACTGAAGCTTTCTTT. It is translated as CATSERMNTEAFF.

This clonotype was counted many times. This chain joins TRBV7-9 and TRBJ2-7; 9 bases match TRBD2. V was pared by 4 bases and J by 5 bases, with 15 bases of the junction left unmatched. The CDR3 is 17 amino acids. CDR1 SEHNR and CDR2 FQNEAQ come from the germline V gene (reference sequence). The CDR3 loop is CASSSLLDSGSSNEQYF. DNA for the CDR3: TGTGCCAGCAGCTCCCTCCTGGATAGCGGGAGTAGTAACGAGCAGTACTTC. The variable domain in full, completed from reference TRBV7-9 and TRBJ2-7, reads DTGVSQNPRHKITKRGQNVTFRCDPISEHNRLYWYRQTLGQGPEFLTYFQNEAQLEKSRLLSDRFSAERPKGSFSTLEIQRTEQGDSAMYLCASSSLLDSGSSNEQYFGPGTRLTVT.

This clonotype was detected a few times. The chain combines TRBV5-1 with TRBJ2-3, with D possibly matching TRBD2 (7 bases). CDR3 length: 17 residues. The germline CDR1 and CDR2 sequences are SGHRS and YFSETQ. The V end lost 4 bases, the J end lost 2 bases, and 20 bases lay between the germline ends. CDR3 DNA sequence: TGCGCCAGCAGCCCCAGGGGAGGGAGAGATCTCACAGATACGCAGTATTTT. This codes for CASSPRGGRDLTDTQYF.

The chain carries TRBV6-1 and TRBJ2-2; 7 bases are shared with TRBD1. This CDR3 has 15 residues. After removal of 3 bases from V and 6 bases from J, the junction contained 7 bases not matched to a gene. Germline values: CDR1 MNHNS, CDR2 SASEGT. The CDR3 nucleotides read TGTGCCAGCAGTGACCGCGACAGGGTCGCCGGGGAGCTGTTTTTT. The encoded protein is CASSDRDRVAGELFF.

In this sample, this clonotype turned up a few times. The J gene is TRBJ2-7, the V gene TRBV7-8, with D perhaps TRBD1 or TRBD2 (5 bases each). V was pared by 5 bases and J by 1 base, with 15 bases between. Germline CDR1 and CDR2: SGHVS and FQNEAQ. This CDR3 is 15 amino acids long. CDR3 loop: CASSPSRDRSYEQYF. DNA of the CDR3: TGTGCCAGCAGCCCCAGCCGGGACCGATCCTACGAGCAGTACTTC.

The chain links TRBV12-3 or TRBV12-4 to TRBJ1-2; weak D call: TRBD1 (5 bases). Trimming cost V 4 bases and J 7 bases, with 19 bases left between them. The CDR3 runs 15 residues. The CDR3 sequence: CASSYQTGTLSGYTF. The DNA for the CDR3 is TGTGCCAGCAGTTACCAAACCGGGACCCTTTCTGGCTACACCTTC.

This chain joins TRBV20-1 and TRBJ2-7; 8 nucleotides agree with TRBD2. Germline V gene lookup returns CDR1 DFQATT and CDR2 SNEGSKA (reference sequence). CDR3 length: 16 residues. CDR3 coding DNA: TGCTGCGCTAGAGATGTGGCGGGAGGCACCTCCTACGAGCAGTACTTC. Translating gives CCARDVAGGTSYEQYF.

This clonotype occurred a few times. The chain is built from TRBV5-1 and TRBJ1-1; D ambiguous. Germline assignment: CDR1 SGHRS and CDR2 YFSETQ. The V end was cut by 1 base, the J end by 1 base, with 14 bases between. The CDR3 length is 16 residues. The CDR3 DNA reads TGCGCCAGCAGCTTGTTTCGGGATTTGGGGAACACTGAAGCTTTCTTT. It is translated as CASSLFRDLGNTEAFF.

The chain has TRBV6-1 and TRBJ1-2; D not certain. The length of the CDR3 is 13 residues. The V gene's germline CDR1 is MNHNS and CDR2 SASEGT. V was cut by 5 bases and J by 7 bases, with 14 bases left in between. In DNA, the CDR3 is TGTGCCAGCAGTCATGGACCCCTCGGTGGCTACACCTTC. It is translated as CASSHGPLGGYTF.

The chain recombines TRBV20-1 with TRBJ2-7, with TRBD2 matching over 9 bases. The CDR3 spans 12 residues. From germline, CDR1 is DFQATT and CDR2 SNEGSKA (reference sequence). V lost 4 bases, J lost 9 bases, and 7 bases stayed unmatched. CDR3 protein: CSAIAGVIPQYF. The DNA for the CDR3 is TGCAGTGCTATAGCGGGAGTCATTCCGCAGTACTTC.